This paragraph reports one T cell receptor beta chain. The germline V gene encodes CDR1 SGHNT and CDR2 YYREEE (reference sequence). V gave up 3 bases and J gave up 2 bases, with 12 bases separating them. The CDR3 spans 15 residues. The data are from a study of blood T cell repertoires in COVID-19. Some clones are missing from TCRdb's copy, which holds only in-frame ones; the method was immunoSEQ multiplex PCR. Among tens of thousands of clones listed, roughly 71% were seen once. The receptor was isolated from a woman older than 75 with acute or convalescent COVID-19. Sequenced material: peripheral blood. The chain carries TRBV5-4 and TRBJ2-1, with a possible D match to TRBD2 (6 bases). The CDR3 loop reads CASSSGTLAYNEQFF. As DNA, the CDR3 is TGTGCCAGCAGCTCCGGGACTCTCGCCTACAATGAGCAGTTCTTC.